The following is a TCR beta chain sequence with its context. What it binds is unknown. This sample stems from a study of shared clonotypes between healthy human individuals. Points from the study as a whole: Against clonotypes common to all four donors, non-shared ones had lower generation probabilities.

Each sample came from a Caucasian adult donor living in Nashville, Tennessee. Evenly divided among several immunoSEQ plates was the genomic DNA of each subset. Repertoires were generated with immunoSEQ multiplex PCR, while TCRdb's copy carries only in-frame clones and drops some. The sample shows 2 million or so clones, around 95% of them seen only once. V was pared by 0 bases and J by 10 bases, with 14 bases between. The CDR3 loop spans 15 amino acids. Germline CDR1 reads SGHRS; CDR2 reads YFSETQ. Sequences were obtained from naive CD4+ T cells sorted from blood. Subset given: CD45RA+ positively selected. The V call is TRBV5-1, the J call TRBJ1-6; D remains ambiguous. This clonotype was sampled from a man in his late teens or twenties in good health. CDR3 sequence reads: CASSLAETSWSPLHF. The CDR3 DNA follows: TGCGCCAGCAGCTTGGCCGAGACCTCATGGTCACCCCTCCACTTT.